This TCR beta chain is drawn from a study of blood T cell repertoires in COVID-19. About the study: Both acute and convalescent COVID-19 samples were obtained from the United States, Italy and Spain. Sample material is recorded as cDNA or gDNA derived from T cells, B-cell-depleted T cells, or PBMCs.

This CDR3 has 14 amino acids. Germline V gene lookup returns CDR1 SGHNT and CDR2 YYREEE (reference sequence). V shed 2 bases and J shed 1 base, with 10 bases lying between them. Original processing methods: From reference gene primer amplification, estimates of nucleated cell counts were derived. The data were produced by immunoSEQ multiplex PCR, yet TCRdb's version contains in-frame clones alone and is incomplete. V and J calls and clone size come straight from that table; D and trimming were deduced from the DNA. This table has fewer than 350,000 clones, approximately 90% appearing once. The sequence was collected from a man between 40 and 49 years old with acute or convalescent COVID-19. The sequencing input was peripheral blood. The V call is TRBV5-4, the J call TRBJ2-7, with D possibly TRBD2 on 5 matching bases. The CDR3 spells CASSFGTGSYEQYF. The CDR3 bases are TGTGCCAGCAGCTTTGGAACGGGATCCTACGAGCAGTACTTC.